A single TCR beta chain is shown here with its context. V lost 2 bases, J lost 7 bases, and 8 bases stayed unmatched. The CDR3 length is 15 residues. Germline V CDR1 and CDR2: SGHNT, YENEEA. These data originate in a study of blood T cell repertoires in COVID-19. Profiled with immunoSEQ multiplex PCR; TCRdb holds only in-frame clones, not every one. The table shows some 80,000 clones, with roughly 86% occurring only once. The receptor was derived from a woman older than 75 in a cohort sampled during active or convalescent COVID-19. Sequencing input: peripheral blood. This chain connects TRBV11-3 to TRBJ1-1, with 9 bases identical to TRBD1. CDR3 coding DNA: TGTGCCAGCAGCTTACAGGGACAGGGCTTCGGTGAAGCTTTCTTT. Translated: CASSLQGQGFGEAFF.